Each of the 14 T cell receptor beta chains below was sequenced from the same sample in a study of breast tumors, draining lymph nodes, adjacent tissues. Axillary draining lymph nodes of breast cancer patients supplied the node samples. MiXCR was run by TCRdb on the multiplex PCR reads, yielding one entry per CDR3 protein. The data show some 170,000 distinct CDR3 sequences, about 34% seen once. Input material: axillary lymph node tissue. These receptors originate from a female donor with breast cancer. Some clones in this sample may be carry-over from other donors' samples.

A note on this clonotype: A much larger clone lies a single base off, so this may be a read error. This chain links TRBV6-1 with TRBJ1-5, with D possibly TRBD1 on 6 matching bases. V gave up 5 bases and J gave up 4 bases, with 12 bases separating them. The germline V gene encodes CDR1 MNHNS and CDR2 SASEGT. The CDR3 is made up of 14 amino acids. CDR3 loop: CASSPGQRNQPQHF. In DNA form, the CDR3 reads TGTGCCAGCAGTCCAGGACAGAGAAATCAGCCCCAGCATTTT.

In this sample, this clonotype turned up many times. This chain uses TRBV5-1 with TRBJ2-7; TRBD1 aligns across 7 bases. From germline, CDR1 is SGHRS and CDR2 YFSETQ. Unmatched junction bases numbered 19, after V lost 5 bases and J lost 5 bases. The CDR3 is 17 residues long. The CDR3 here is CASSHKGIWTGNDEQYF. CDR3 DNA: TGCGCCAGCAGTCACAAAGGAATCTGGACAGGCAACGACGAGCAGTACTTC.

Many counts were recorded for this clonotype. The chain couples TRBV20-1 to TRBJ2-3, with no clear D. The CDR3 contains 14 residues. Trimming left V 3 bases short and J 6 bases short, with 16 bases between. The germline gives CDR1 DFQATT, CDR2 SNEGSKA (reference sequence). DNA for the CDR3: TGCAGTGCTAGTAAGACCTGGATAGGCGATACGCAGTATTTT. Translated: CSASKTWIGDTQYF.

This clonotype was found once. The V call is TRBV19, the J call TRBJ1-6, with 7 bases identical to TRBD1. J was trimmed by 6 bases and V by 4 bases; bases with no gene match: 6. The length of the CDR3 is 15 residues. CDR1 and CDR2 (germline): LNHDA, SQIVND (reference sequence). The CDR3 bases are TGTGCCAGTAGTACTAGCGGGACAGCTAATTCACCCCTCCACTTT. Translating gives CASSTSGTANSPLHF.

The chain recombines TRBV5-1 with TRBJ2-2; D is perhaps TRBD2 (5 bases). CDR3 length: 15 residues. The V gene lost 3 bases and the J gene lost 5 bases, with 14 bases spanning the gap. In germline, CDR1 is SGHRS, CDR2 YFSETQ. In DNA form, the CDR3 reads TGCGCCAGCAGCTCTTGGGGAAGCGGTACCGGGGAGCTGTTTTTT. This codes for CASSSWGSGTGELFF.

In regard to this clonotype: The junction and the germline gene differ at one end; a read error may be behind it. This chain connects TRBV24-1 to TRBJ1-3, with D uncertain. The CDR3 runs 12 residues. Germline CDR1 KGHDR, CDR2 SFDVKD. The CDR3 region is CATSDSLNTIYF. The CDR3 DNA reads as TGTGCCACCAGTGATTCTCTGAACACCATATATTTC.

Regarding this clonotype: A single base separates this from a much larger clone, so it may be a read error. The V and J genes are TRBV5-4 and TRBJ2-7; TRBD1 matches at 11 bases. The V gene's germline CDR1 is SGHNT and CDR2 YYREEE (reference sequence). This CDR3 spans 14 amino acids. Here the CDR3 reads CASSLGDRGEERYF. The CDR3 coding sequence is TGTGCCAGCAGCTTGGGGGACAGGGGGGAAGAGCGGTACTTC.

V usage is TRBV7-3 and J usage is TRBJ2-2; 10 nucleotides align to TRBD1. Losses at the gene ends were 5 bases for V and 5 bases for J; bases not matched to a gene: 5. The CDR3 covers 15 residues. Germline loops: CDR1 SGHTA, CDR2 FQGTGA. CDR3 sequence reads: CASSQTGGETGELFF. For the CDR3, the DNA is TGTGCCAGCAGCCAGACAGGGGGCGAGACCGGGGAGCTGTTTTTT.

In its sample, this clonotype was seen a few times. The V and J genes are TRBV20-1 and TRBJ1-2; unclear D gene. V lost 3 bases and J lost 5, with 7 bases in between. Germline values: CDR1 DFQATT, CDR2 SNEGSKA (reference sequence). There are 11 residues in the CDR3. CDR3 in amino acids: CSASSMYGYTF. CDR3 bases: TGCAGTGCTAGTAGTATGTATGGCTACACCTTC.

A remark on this clonotype: Being one base from a much bigger clone, this may be a read error. The chain combines TRBV13 with TRBJ2-1, with TRBD2 identical over 15 bases. The germline V gene has CDR1 PRHDT and CDR2 FYEKMQ (reference sequence). CDR3 length: 16 residues. Trimming took 3 bases from V and 5 from J; bases not matched to a gene: 2. CDR3 coding DNA: TGTGCCAGCAGCTTCCGGACTAGCGGGGGGGACAATGAGCAGTTCTTC. Protein: CASSFRTSGGDNEQFF.

Only a few counts were recorded for this clonotype. Possible read error: a much larger clone is one base away. Here the CDR3 omits its conserved ending phenylalanine or tryptophan, so a read error is the likely source. The V and J genes are TRBV6-2 or TRBV6-3 and TRBJ1-4, with 8 bases fitting TRBD1. Germline V gives CDR1 MNHEY, CDR2 SVGEGT. V dropped 5 bases and J dropped 10; count of bases not matched to a gene: 12. The CDR3 is 15 amino acids. The CDR3 region has the DNA TGTGCCAGCAGTCGAAGAGGACAGGGAGAGCGAAAACTGTTTTCT. It specifies CASSRRGQGERKLFS.

A remark on this clonotype: A read error may explain this, as a much larger clone is one base away. The chain couples TRBV12-3 or TRBV12-4 to TRBJ2-7, with 10 positions matching TRBD2. The length of the CDR3 is 18 residues. V lost 6 bases and J lost 6; bases outside the gene matches: 20. CDR3 residues: CASRPFLIRSGRPGEQYF. DNA for the CDR3: TGTGCCAGCAGACCATTCCTCATTCGTAGCGGGAGGCCGGGCGAGCAGTACTTC.

The chain carries TRBV5-1 and TRBJ1-3; TRBD1 might be the D (6 bases). CDR1 is SGHRS and CDR2 is YFSETQ in the germline V gene. The CDR3 loop spans 16 amino acids. V lost 0 bases and J 0 bases, leaving 10 bases between the germline ends. CDR3 in DNA: TGCGCCAGCAGCTTGGTACAGGGAATCTCTGGAAACACCATATATTTT. This sequence encodes CASSLVQGISGNTIYF.

There are a few counts of this clonotype. This may stem from a read error, because a much larger clone lies one nucleotide away. This chain links TRBV3-1 with TRBJ2-7; D is unclear. The CDR3 loop spans 15 amino acids. Trimming took off 0 bases at V and 9 bases at J, with 18 bases between the two ends. Germline V gene data show CDR1 as LGHDT and CDR2 as YNNKEL (reference sequence). The CDR3 region has the DNA TGTGCCAGCAGCCAAGATGACATGCTGTACTCCGGGCAGTACTTC. It encodes CASSQDDMLYSGQYF.